This T cell receptor beta chain was recovered during a study of T cell repertoires in cytomegalovirus infection. In the study overall: Epitope selection comprised recently identified HLA-C-restricted CMV epitopes and well-studied HLA-B-restricted CMV epitopes. TCR beta signatures that were public indicated CMV infection and matching HLA type. Findings of the study overall: Clonotypes of TCR beta that were HLA-C-restricted and CMV-specific dominated the ex vivo response. Carriage of CMV together with the relevant HLA was identifiable through cumulative public TCR beta family frequency.

From the reads, TCRdb called clonotypes with MiXCR, one entry per CDR3 protein. Altogether approximately 100,000 distinct CDR3 sequences are present, roughly two fifths being singletons, with the ten largest covering about 76%. Trimming cost V 8 bases and J 2 bases; bases outside gene matches: 10. There are 16 residues in the CDR3. Germline V gene data show CDR1 as MNHEY and CDR2 as SVGAGI. With regard to this clonotype: Its antigen remains unidentified.

The sample here was CD8+ T cells from cultured PBMCs, taken from culture after CMV antigen stimulation. This chain uses TRBV6-5 with TRBJ2-2; 8 bases fit TRBD1. This TCR was sampled from a human donor in good health (CMV status not recorded). Some clones in this sample may be carry-over from other donors' samples. Written as DNA, the CDR3 is TGTGCCAGCTCCTCGGGGACAGGTCCTAACACCGGGGAGCTGTTTTTT. This sequence encodes CASSSGTGPNTGELFF.